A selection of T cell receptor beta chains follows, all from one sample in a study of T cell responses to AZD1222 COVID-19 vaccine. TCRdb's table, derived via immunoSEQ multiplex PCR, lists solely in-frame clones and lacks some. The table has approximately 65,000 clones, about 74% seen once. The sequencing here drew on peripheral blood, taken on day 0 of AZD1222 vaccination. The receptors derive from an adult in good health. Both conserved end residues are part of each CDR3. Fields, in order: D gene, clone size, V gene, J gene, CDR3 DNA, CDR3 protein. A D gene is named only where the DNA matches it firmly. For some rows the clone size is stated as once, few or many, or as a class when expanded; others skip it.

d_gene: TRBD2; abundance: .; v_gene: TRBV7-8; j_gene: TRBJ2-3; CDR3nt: TGTGCCAGCAGCCGGAGGGCGGGGGGGATCACAGATACGCAGTATTTT; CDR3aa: CASSRRAGGITDTQYF
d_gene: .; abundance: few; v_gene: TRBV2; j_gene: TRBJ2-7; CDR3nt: TGTGCCAGCAGTGAGTCCACAGTGGACGAGCAGTACTTC; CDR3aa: CASSESTVDEQYF
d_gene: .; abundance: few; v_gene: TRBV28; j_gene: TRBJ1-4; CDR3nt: TGTGCTTACAGGGATCGGGAAAAACTGTTTTTT; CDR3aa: CAYRDREKLFF
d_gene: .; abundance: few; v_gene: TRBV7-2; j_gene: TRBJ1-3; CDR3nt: TGTGCCAGCAGCTTAAACCGCGGGACGAGTGGCATATATTTT; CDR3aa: CASSLNRGTSGIYF
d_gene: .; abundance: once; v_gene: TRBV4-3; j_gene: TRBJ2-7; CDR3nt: TGCGCCAGCAGCCAAGAGCGGGGCACCTACGAGCAGTACTTC; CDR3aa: CASSQERGTYEQYF
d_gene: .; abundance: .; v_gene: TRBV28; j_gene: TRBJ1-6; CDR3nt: TGTGCCTGGACTCAAGGGCCCTATAATTCACCCCTCCACTTT; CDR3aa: CAWTQGPYNSPLHF
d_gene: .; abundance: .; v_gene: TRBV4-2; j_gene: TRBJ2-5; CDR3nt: TGTGCCAGCAGCCAAGAAGATCAAATGTGGCTGTACCAAGAGACCCAGTACTTC; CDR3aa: CASSQEDQMWLYQETQYF
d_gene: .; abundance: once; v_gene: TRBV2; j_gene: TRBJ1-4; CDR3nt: TGTGCCAGCAGTGAGTCGGGACGCGGTGAAAAACTGTTTTTT; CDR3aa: CASSESGRGEKLFF
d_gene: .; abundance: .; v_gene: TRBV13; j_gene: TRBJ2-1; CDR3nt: TGTGCCAGCAGCTTCGGGGGGCCGGCCGGGAATGAGCAGTTCTTC; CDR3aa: CASSFGGPAGNEQFF
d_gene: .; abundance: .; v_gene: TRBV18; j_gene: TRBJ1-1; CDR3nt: TGTGCCAGCTCACCACCAGGGGGTACTGAAGCTTTCTTT; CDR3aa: CASSPPGGTEAFF
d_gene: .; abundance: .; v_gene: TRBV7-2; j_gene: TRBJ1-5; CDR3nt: TGTGCCAGCAGCTTAGCACTGTCACGGGCTGCCCAGCATTTT; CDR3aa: CASSLALSRAAQHF
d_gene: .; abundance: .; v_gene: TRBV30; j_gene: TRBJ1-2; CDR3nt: TGTGCCTGGAGTGGGGGGTGGAGCTACACCTTC; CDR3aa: CAWSGGWSYTF
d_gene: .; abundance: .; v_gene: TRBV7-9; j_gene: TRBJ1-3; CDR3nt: TGTGCCAGCCACAGCGGCGGAGTCAATTCAGGAAACACCATATATTTT; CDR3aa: CASHSGGVNSGNTIYF